These 26 T cell receptor beta chains share one sample of origin, sequenced in a study of cytomegalovirus exposure and HLA in healthy donors (dated by TCRdb to the late 2010s). The library was generated by the immunoSEQ multiplex PCR assay. For the multiplex PCR, a mixture combining 60 forward primers for TCR Vbeta segments and 13 reverse primers for TCR Jbeta segments was used. TCRdb took over this immuneACCESS table, retaining in-frame rearrangements with V and J assigned. Such tables are incomplete; in checked studies, under half of the missing clones stem from an unresolved V gene, and the remainder is unexplained. This sample's listing comprises some 140,000 clones. Of the sample, about 1.6% is held by the ten largest clones. Input material: PBMCs. The receptors shown here come from a woman between 35 and 50 years old in good health and CMV-seronegative.

The genes are TRBV10-3 and TRBJ1-2; tentative D call: TRBD1 (5 bases). CDR3 length: 15 amino acids. The germline gives CDR1 ENHRY, CDR2 SYGVKD. Trimming removed 2 bases at V and 4 bases at J, with 14 bases between. The CDR3 DNA reads as TGTGCCATCAGTGAGAGGGGAAGTTATAGCTATGGCTACACCTTC. Residues: CAISERGSYSYGYTF.

The CDR3 loop is CASGGRTGNSPLHF. The CDR3 DNA reads as TGTGCCAGCGGGGGCCGGACAGGGAATTCACCCCTCCACTTT. The J gene is TRBJ1-6, the V gene TRBV2; 8 positions match TRBD1. CDR1 and CDR2 from the germline V gene are SNHLY and FYNNEI. Trimming at V came to 8 bases and at J to 7 bases, leaving 7 bases not matched to a gene. This CDR3 contains 14 residues.

The genes are TRBV11-3 and TRBJ2-3; no firm D call. Looked up from germline, CDR1 is SGHNT and CDR2 is YENEEA. V was shortened by 5 bases and J by 2 bases, with 14 bases between the two germline ends. This CDR3 contains 15 residues. The CDR3 spells CASSLGPQITDTQYF. In nucleotides, the CDR3 is TGTGCCAGCAGCCTAGGGCCCCAGATCACAGATACGCAGTATTTT.

V gene TRBV14 combines with J gene TRBJ2-3; D might be TRBD2 (7 bases). Trimming left V 3 bases short and J 2 bases short, with 15 bases between. This CDR3 is 16 amino acids long. Germline CDR1 and CDR2: SGHDN and FVKESK. The CDR3 loop reads CASSHAGAFSTDTQYF. CDR3 sequence (DNA): TGTGCCAGCAGCCATGCGGGGGCTTTCTCCACAGATACGCAGTATTTT.

The V call is TRBV28, the J call TRBJ1-1; 8 bases align to TRBD1. Trimming at V came to 10 bases and at J to 4 bases, leaving 8 bases not matched to a gene. Per germline, CDR1 MDHEN and CDR2 SYDVKM. The CDR3 sequence is 13 residues long. DNA of the CDR3: TGTGCCACCATTAGACAGGGGCCCACTGAAGCTTTCTTT. Protein: CATIRQGPTEAFF.

The V gene is TRBV2, the J gene TRBJ1-1, with TRBD1 matching over 7 bases. V was pared by 6 bases and J by 1 base, with 5 bases of the junction left unmatched. The CDR3 length is 14 residues. The germline V gene has CDR1 SNHLY and CDR2 FYNNEI. The CDR3 DNA is TGTGCCAGCAGGGGACAGACAGCGAACACTGAAGCTTTCTTT. Residues: CASRGQTANTEAFF.

CDR3 region: CASSSTSTGTYEQYF. The CDR3 DNA reads TGTGCCAGCAGCTCTACGTCGACTGGAACATACGAGCAGTACTTC. The chain recombines TRBV7-9 with TRBJ2-7; no reliable D call. The CDR3 has 15 amino acids. CDR1 is SEHNR and CDR2 is FQNEAQ in the germline V gene (reference sequence). Trimming removed 4 bases from V and 4 bases from J, with 17 bases in between. The whole variable domain, filled in from reference TRBV7-9 and TRBJ2-7, reads DTGVSQNPRHKITKRGQNVTFRCDPISEHNRLYWYRQTLGQGPEFLTYFQNEAQLEKSRLLSDRFSAERPKGSFSTLEIQRTEQGDSAMYLCASSSTSTGTYEQYFGPGTRLTVT.

J is TRBJ1-5 and V is TRBV28; TRBD1 matches at 9 bases. The CDR3 totals 16 residues. V lost 6 bases, J lost 1 base, and 7 bases stayed unmatched. Looked up from germline, CDR1 is MDHEN and CDR2 is SYDVKM. The CDR3 is CASRGLTGGSNQPQHF. CDR3 nucleotides: TGTGCCAGCAGGGGCCTGACAGGGGGAAGCAATCAGCCCCAGCATTTT. The whole variable domain, remainder taken from reference TRBV28 and TRBJ1-5, is DVKVTQSSRYLVKRTGEKVFLECVQDMDHENMFWYRQDPGLGLRLIYFSYDVKMKEKGDIPEGYSVSREKKERFSLILESASTNQTSMYLCASRGLTGGSNQPQHFGDGTRLSIL.

This rearrangement joins TRBV7-3 to TRBJ1-1, with 12 bases matching TRBD1. Germline CDR1 SGHTA, CDR2 FQGTGA. The CDR3 contains 14 residues. V lost 5 bases to trimming and J lost 7 bases; unmatched junction nucleotides: 5. In DNA form, the CDR3 reads TGTGCCAGCAGCCGGGACAGGGGGCAGGGTGAAGCTTTCTTT. It yields the protein CASSRDRGQGEAFF.

The V gene is TRBV7-2, the J gene TRBJ1-6, with 7 bases aligning to TRBD1. The CDR3 covers 15 residues. Germline V gene data show CDR1 as SGHTA and CDR2 as FQGNSA. J was trimmed by 10 bases and V by 2 bases; bases with no gene match: 8. This CDR3 reads CASSLLSGGQSPLHF. CDR3 nucleotides: TGTGCCAGCAGCTTACTTTCAGGGGGTCAATCACCCCTCCACTTT.

The chain couples TRBV9 to TRBJ1-4; weak D call: TRBD1 (6 bases). This CDR3 spans 15 amino acids. V shed 4 bases and J shed 7 bases, with 17 bases lying between them. Germline lookup yields CDR1 SGDLS and CDR2 YYNGEE. The CDR3 sequence is CASSLGQTGGEKLFF. CDR3 nucleotide sequence: TGTGCCAGCAGCCTCGGACAGACCGGAGGTGAAAAACTGTTTTTT.

V gene TRBV5-1 combines with J gene TRBJ2-7; D perhaps matches TRBD1 (5 bases). The CDR3 sequence is 14 residues long. The V end was cut by 0 bases, the J end by 3 bases, with 10 bases between. Germline loops: CDR1 SGHRS, CDR2 YFSETQ. CDR3 sequence (DNA): TGCGCCAGCAGCTTGGAAGACAGCTTCTACGAGCAGTACTTC. Amino acid sequence: CASSLEDSFYEQYF.

The chain has TRBV28 and TRBJ1-5, with D possibly TRBD1 on 6 matching bases. This CDR3 has 15 amino acids. Germline assignment: CDR1 MDHEN and CDR2 SYDVKM. Trimming removed 10 bases at V and 3 bases at J, with 19 bases between. DNA for the CDR3: TGTGCCACCTGGCCCGGACAGACACTCAATCAGCCCCAGCATTTT. The encoded protein is CATWPGQTLNQPQHF.

The rearrangement joins TRBV4-2 to TRBJ2-5, with 7 positions matching TRBD1. The germline CDR1 and CDR2 sequences are LGHNA and YNFKEQ. This CDR3 has 15 amino acids. V gave up 0 bases and J gave up 1 base; unmatched junction bases: 2. The CDR3 sequence is CASSQEAGGQETQYF. As DNA, the CDR3 is TGTGCCAGCAGCCAAGAGGCAGGGGGCCAAGAGACCCAGTACTTC.

J is TRBJ2-5 and V is TRBV4-2, with 15 bases aligning to TRBD2. Germline V gene lookup returns CDR1 LGHNA and CDR2 YNFKEQ. This CDR3 spans 17 amino acids. With 1 base clipped from V and 2 bases from J, the junction kept 2 bases outside the gene matches. The CDR3 region has the DNA TGTGCCAGCAGCCAAGCCGGACTAGCGGGGGGGCAAGAGACCCAGTACTTC. Protein sequence: CASSQAGLAGGQETQYF.

The gene calls are TRBV25-1 and TRBJ1-4, with D hard to call. This CDR3 contains 13 residues. V dropped 1 base and J dropped 4 bases, with 4 bases sitting between them. Germline CDR1 and CDR2: MGHDK and SYGVNS. DNA for the CDR3: TGTGCCAGCAGTGAATGGAGTAATGAAAAACTGTTTTTT. Its protein product is CASSEWSNEKLFF. Looking up the rest from reference TRBV25-1 and TRBJ1-4 gives the full variable domain: EADIYQTPRYLVIGTGKKITLECSQTMGHDKMYWYQQDPGMELHLIHYSYGVNSTEKGDLSSESTVSRIRTEHFPLTLESARPSHTSQYLCASSEWSNEKLFFGSGTQLSVL.

The genes are TRBV11-2 and TRBJ1-2; 10 bases are a match to TRBD1. V was clipped by 2 bases and J by 4 bases; unmatched bases: 13. Per germline, CDR1 SGHAT and CDR2 FQNNGV. The CDR3 length is 18 residues. In nucleotides, the CDR3 is TGTGCCAGCAGCTTAATCGGTCCCGGGACAGGGGTCGTCTATGGCTACACCTTC. Translated, it gives CASSLIGPGTGVVYGYTF.

The chain recombines TRBV6-5 with TRBJ1-1; 7 bases agree with TRBD1. V gave up 6 bases and J gave up 4 bases; unmatched junction bases: 5. This CDR3 region has 13 residues. Germline assignment: CDR1 MNHEY and CDR2 SVGAGI. In DNA, the CDR3 is TGTGCCAGCAGACGACAGGGTTCCACTGAAGCTTTCTTT. Its protein is CASRRQGSTEAFF.

This chain uses TRBV6-5 with TRBJ2-7; TRBD2 agrees at 11 bases. Germline CDR1 and CDR2: MNHEY and SVGAGI. V lost 0 bases and J lost 2; bases outside the gene matches: 3. The CDR3 covers 16 residues. CDR3 region: CASSYSSGGATYEQYF. The CDR3 DNA sequence: TGTGCCAGCAGTTACTCTAGCGGGGGGGCAACCTACGAGCAGTACTTC.

The chain couples TRBV5-6 to TRBJ2-7; possibly TRBD1 for D (6 bases). The germline V and J ends were trimmed by 4 bases and 3 bases, with 11 bases remaining between them. CDR1 is SGHDT, CDR2 YYEEEE, per germline. The CDR3 has 13 residues. CDR3 DNA sequence: TGTGCCAGCAGCCTACCGGACAGCTACGAGCAGTACGTC. Protein product: CASSLPDSYEQYV.

The chain uses TRBV11-3 and TRBJ2-3; D unresolved. V gave up 1 base and J gave up 6 bases, with 11 bases separating them. The CDR3 length is 14 residues. Germline lookup yields CDR1 SGHNT and CDR2 YENEEA. The CDR3 sequence is CASSLGFTVDTQYF. The CDR3 region has the DNA TGTGCCAGCAGCTTAGGGTTTACGGTGGATACGCAGTATTTT. The full variable domain, rest sourced from reference TRBV11-3 and TRBJ2-3, is EAGVVQSPRYKIIEKKQPVAFWCNPISGHNTLYWYLQNLGQGPELLIRYENEEAVDDSQLPKDRFSAERLKGVDSTLKIQPAELGDSAVYLCASSLGFTVDTQYFGPGTRLTVL.

V gene TRBV7-9 combines with J gene TRBJ2-5; 10 positions match TRBD1. The J call may be faulty, since TRBJ2-7 better matches the DNA end. The germline gives CDR1 SEHNR, CDR2 FQNEAQ (reference sequence). There are 15 residues in the CDR3. The CDR3 nucleotides are TGTGCCAGCAGCCCGCCCGGGACAGGGGTAACCGAGCAGTACTTC. Encoded protein: CASSPPGTGVTEQYF.

This chain links TRBV4-3 with TRBJ2-7; D is possibly TRBD2 (6 bases). The CDR3 sequence is 15 residues long. The V end was cut by 2 bases, the J end by 6 bases, with 17 bases between. The germline V gene has CDR1 LGHNA and CDR2 YSLEER. CDR3 sequence: CASSQRSRGNSEQYF. The CDR3, as DNA: TGCGCCAGCAGCCAAAGGTCACGGGGGAATAGCGAGCAGTACTTC.

CDR3 sequence reads: CASSQNRVQPQHF. In DNA form, the CDR3 reads TGTGCCAGTAGTCAAAACAGGGTTCAGCCCCAGCATTTT. The chain couples TRBV19 to TRBJ1-5, with D possibly TRBD1 on 6 matching bases. CDR1 and CDR2 (germline): LNHDA, SQIVND (reference sequence). The length of the CDR3 is 13 residues. V was cut by 5 bases and J by 6 bases, with 11 bases left in between.

Points on this clone: The same CDR3 arises from other DNA sequences in this sample as well. V usage is TRBV6-1 and J usage is TRBJ1-5; 8 nucleotides align to TRBD1. Germline V CDR1 and CDR2: MNHNS, SASEGT. The CDR3 covers 15 residues. V shed 2 bases, J shed 4 bases, and the junction held 4 bases outside the gene matches. CDR3 protein: CASSERTGINQPQHF. As DNA, the CDR3 is TGTGCCAGCAGTGAACGGACAGGGATTAATCAGCCCCAGCATTTT.

Note on this clone: One junction end does not reproduce the germline sequence, and a read error may be involved. This sample also contains other DNA sequences that code for the same CDR3. The CDR3: CASSLRLAGGGSTGELFF. CDR3 sequence (DNA): TGTGCCAGCAGCTTAAGGCTAGCGGGGGGCGGGAGCACCGGGGAGCTGTTCTTT. V is TRBV7-8 and J is TRBJ2-2; 11 positions agree with TRBD2. Per the germline V gene, CDR1 is SGHVS and CDR2 is FQNEAQ. The CDR3 has 18 residues.